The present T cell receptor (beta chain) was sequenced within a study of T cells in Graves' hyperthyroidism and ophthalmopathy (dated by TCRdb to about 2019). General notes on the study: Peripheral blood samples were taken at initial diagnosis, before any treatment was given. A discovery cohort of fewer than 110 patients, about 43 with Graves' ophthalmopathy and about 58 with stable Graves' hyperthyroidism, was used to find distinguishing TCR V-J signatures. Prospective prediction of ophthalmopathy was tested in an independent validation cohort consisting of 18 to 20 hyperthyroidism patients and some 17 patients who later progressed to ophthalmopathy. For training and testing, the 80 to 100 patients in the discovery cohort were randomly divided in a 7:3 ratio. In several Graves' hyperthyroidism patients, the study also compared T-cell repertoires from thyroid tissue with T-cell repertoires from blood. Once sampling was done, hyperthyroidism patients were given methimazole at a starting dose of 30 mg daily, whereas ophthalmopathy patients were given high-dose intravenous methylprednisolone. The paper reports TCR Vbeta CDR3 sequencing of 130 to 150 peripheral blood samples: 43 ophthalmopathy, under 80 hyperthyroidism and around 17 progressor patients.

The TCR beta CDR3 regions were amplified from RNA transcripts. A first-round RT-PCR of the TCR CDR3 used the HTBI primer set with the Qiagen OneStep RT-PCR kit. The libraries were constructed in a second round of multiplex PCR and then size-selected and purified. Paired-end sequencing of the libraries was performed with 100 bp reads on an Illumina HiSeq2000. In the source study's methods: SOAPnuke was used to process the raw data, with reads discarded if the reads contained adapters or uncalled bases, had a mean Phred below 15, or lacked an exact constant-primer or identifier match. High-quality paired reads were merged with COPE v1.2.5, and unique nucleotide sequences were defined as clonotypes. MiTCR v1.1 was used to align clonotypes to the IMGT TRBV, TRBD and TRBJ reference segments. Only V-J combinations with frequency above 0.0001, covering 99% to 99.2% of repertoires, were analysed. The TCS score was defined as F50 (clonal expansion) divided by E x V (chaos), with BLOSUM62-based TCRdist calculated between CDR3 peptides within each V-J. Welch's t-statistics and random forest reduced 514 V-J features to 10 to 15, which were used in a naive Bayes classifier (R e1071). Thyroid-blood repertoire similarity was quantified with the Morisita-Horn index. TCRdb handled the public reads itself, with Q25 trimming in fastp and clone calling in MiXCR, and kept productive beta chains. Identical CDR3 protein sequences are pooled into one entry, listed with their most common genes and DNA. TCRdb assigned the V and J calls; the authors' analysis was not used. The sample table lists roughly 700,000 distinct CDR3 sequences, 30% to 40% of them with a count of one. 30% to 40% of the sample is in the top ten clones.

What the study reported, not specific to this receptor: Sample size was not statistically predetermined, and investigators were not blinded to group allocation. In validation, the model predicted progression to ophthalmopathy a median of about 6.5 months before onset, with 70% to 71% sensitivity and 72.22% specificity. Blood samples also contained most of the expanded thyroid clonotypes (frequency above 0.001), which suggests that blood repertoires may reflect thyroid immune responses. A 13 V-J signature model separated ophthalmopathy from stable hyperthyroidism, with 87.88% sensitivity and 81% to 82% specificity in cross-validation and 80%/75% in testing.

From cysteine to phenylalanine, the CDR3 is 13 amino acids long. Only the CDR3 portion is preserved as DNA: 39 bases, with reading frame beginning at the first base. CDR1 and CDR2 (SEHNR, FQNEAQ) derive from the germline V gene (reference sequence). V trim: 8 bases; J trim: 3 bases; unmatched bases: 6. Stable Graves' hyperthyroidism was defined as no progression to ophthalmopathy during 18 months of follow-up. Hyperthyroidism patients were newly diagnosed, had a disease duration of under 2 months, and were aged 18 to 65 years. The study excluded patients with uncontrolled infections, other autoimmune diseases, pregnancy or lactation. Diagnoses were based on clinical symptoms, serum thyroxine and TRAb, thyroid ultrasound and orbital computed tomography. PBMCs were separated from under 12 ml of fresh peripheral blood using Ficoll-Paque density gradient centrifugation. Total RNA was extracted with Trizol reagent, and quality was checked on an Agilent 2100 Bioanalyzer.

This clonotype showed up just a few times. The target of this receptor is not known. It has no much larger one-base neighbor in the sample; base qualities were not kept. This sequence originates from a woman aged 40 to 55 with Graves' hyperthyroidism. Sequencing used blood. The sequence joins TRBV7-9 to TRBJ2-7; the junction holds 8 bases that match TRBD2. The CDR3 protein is CASGPLAGYEQYF. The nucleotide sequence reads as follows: TGTGCCAGCGGTCCTCTAGCGGGCTACGAGCAGTACTTC.